The present entry profiles one T cell receptor beta chain with its context. Here immunoSEQ multiplex PCR was the method, and the copy in TCRdb shows in-frame clones only, minus some. The sample carries 20,000 to 25,000 clones, about nine tenths recorded once. These data belong to a study of OX40 agonist ivuxolimab in advanced cancers. Germline CDR1 reads SGHTA; CDR2 reads FQGNSA. V lost 5 bases, J lost 2 bases, and 12 bases stayed unmatched. The CDR3 covers 19 residues. This material consisted of CD4+ or CD8+ T cells sorted from blood, taken in a trial of the OX40 agonist ivuxolimab. The TCR sequence derives from an adult with an advanced solid tumor such as melanoma, head and neck, liver or kidney cancer. The chain combines TRBV7-2 with TRBJ2-3; 14 bases are a match to TRBD2. The CDR3 region has the DNA TGTGCCAGCAGCATTACCGGGACTAGCGGGAGTAGGGTCACAGATACGCAGTATTTT. Translation: CASSITGTSGSRVTDTQYF.